This T cell receptor (beta chain) came from a study of cytomegalovirus exposure and HLA in healthy donors. V lost 2 bases and J 0 bases, leaving 9 bases between the germline ends. The germline gives CDR1 LGHNA, CDR2 YSLEER. CDR3 size: 15 residues. Findings of the study overall: TCR beta V- and J-gene trimming, according to a later analysis, was linked to a missense DCLRE1C variant.

Researchers ran the PCR with 60 Vbeta and 13 Jbeta primers. The table came from immunoSEQ multiplex PCR; TCRdb's copy has only in-frame clones and leaves some out. The sample carries roughly 140,000 clones, over 60% recorded once. With respect to this clone: The antigen remains undetermined.

The chain has TRBV4-3 and TRBJ2-3; perhaps TRBD1 as D (5 bases). The specimen sequenced was PBMCs. The origin of this receptor is a male donor in good health and CMV-seronegative. CDR3 DNA: TGCGCCAGCAGCCAAAGGGGTTCTAGCACAGATACGCAGTATTTT. It specifies CASSQRGSSTDTQYF.